This is a list of T cell receptor beta chains from one sample in a study of cytomegalovirus exposure and HLA in healthy donors. The method was immunoSEQ multiplex PCR; TCRdb's version includes in-frame clones alone and lacks a portion of them. The sample includes some 150,000 clones, roughly 83% of them seen just once. Sequencing used PBMCs. These TCRs come from a woman aged 45-59 years in good health and CMV-seronegative. Each CDR3 is given with its conserved first and last residue. Clone size is shown for a subset of rows, as once, few, many or a class of expanded clone.

v_call clone_size cdr3_aa
TRBV19 NA CASSTDGLTEAFF
TRBV4-2 NA CASSQPGTEYQPQHF
TRBV2 NA CASSLRQGPFLWYEQYF
TRBV6-5 NA CASSAYSTGELFF
TRBV27 NA CASSLSGTGVTKTQYF
TRBV7-2 NA CASSPRTSGVYEQYF
TRBV7-9 NA CASSSNRDGVQETQYF
TRBV7-8 NA CASSLYLLAGRADTQYF
TRBV27 once CASSLSYGGANTDTQYF
TRBV6-6 NA CASSSAPGGGEQYF